This T cell receptor beta chain was sequenced in a study of OX40 agonist ivuxolimab in advanced cancers. Study-level information: With ivuxolimab, an agonistic anti-OX40 (CD134) antibody, patients were treated. Across the patients, intravenous ivuxolimab was delivered every 2 weeks at 0.01 to 10 mg/kg. Two patients with cutaneous melanoma and one with hepatocellular carcinoma, three in total, showed partial responses.

Broader study findings: Blood T cells, both CD4+ and CD8+, expanded clonally by week 6 at 0.1 to 3.0 mg/kg.

This clone was seen a handful of times. Its matching antigen is unknown. TCRdb keeps only in-frame clones here, not all; method: immunoSEQ multiplex PCR. The sample lists 65,000 to 80,000 clones; about 86% were seen once. The CDR3 contains 15 residues. The trim removed 2 bases at V and 10 bases at J, leaving 8 bases unmatched. Germline CDR1 ENHRY, CDR2 SYGVKD. This receptor was obtained from an adult with an advanced solid tumor such as melanoma, head and neck, liver or kidney cancer. This sequence joins TRBV10-3 and TRBJ1-6; 7 nucleotides align to TRBD1. This specimen was CD4+ or CD8+ T cells sorted from blood, taken in a trial of the OX40 agonist ivuxolimab. The CDR3 region has the DNA TGTGCCATCAGTGAGAAGGGGCAGGGGGGCTCACCCCTCCACTTT. This gives the protein CAISEKGQGGSPLHF.